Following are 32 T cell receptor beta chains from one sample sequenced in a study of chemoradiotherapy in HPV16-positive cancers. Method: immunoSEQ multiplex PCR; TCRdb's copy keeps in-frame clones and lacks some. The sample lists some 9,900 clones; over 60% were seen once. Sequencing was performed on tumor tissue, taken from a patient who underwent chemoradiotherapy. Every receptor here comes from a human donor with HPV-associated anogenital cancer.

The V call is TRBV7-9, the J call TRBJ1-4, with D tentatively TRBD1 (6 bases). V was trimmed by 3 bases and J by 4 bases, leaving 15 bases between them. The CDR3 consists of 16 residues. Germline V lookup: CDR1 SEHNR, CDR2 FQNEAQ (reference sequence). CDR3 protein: CASSFGDTRSNEKLFF. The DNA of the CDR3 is TGTGCCAGCAGCTTCGGGGACACCCGGAGTAATGAAAAACTGTTTTTT.

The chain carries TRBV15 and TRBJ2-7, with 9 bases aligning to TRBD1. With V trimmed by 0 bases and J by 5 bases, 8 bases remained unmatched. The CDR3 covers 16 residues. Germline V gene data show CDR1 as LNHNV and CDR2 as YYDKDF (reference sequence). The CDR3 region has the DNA TGTGCCACCAGCAGAGATCGGGGACAGGGTATCGACGAGCAGTACTTC. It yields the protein CATSRDRGQGIDEQYF.

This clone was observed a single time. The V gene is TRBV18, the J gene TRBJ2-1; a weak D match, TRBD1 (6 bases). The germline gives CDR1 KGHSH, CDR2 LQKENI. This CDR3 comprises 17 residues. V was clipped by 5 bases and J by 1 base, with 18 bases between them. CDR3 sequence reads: CASSGQQGVGSYNEQFF. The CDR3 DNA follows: TGTGCCAGCTCAGGCCAACAGGGTGTCGGGTCCTACAATGAGCAGTTCTTC.

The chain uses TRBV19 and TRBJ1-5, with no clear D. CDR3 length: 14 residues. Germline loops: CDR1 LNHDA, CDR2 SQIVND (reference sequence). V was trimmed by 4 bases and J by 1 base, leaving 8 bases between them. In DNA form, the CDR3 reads TGTGCCAGTAGTAAGTGGTACAGCAATCAGCCCCAGCATTTT. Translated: CASSKWYSNQPQHF.

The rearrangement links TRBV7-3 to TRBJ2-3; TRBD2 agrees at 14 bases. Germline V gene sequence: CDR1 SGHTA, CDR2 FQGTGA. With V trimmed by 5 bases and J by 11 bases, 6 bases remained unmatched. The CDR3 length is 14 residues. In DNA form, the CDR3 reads TGTGCCAGCAGCACCGGGACTAGCGGGAGCTTGCAGTATTTT. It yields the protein CASSTGTSGSLQYF.

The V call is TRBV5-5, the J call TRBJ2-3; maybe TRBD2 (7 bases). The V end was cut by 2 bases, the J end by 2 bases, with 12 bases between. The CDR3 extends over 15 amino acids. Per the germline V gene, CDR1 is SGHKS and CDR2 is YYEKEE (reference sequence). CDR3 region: CASSFWGGLTDTQYF. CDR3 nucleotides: TGTGCCAGCAGCTTTTGGGGGGGCCTCACAGATACGCAGTATTTT.

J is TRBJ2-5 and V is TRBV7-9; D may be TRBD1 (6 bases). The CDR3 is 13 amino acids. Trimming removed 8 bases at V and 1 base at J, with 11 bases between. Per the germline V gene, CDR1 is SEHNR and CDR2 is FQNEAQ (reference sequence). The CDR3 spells CASQRQVQETQYF. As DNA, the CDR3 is TGTGCCAGCCAGCGACAGGTCCAAGAGACCCAGTACTTC.

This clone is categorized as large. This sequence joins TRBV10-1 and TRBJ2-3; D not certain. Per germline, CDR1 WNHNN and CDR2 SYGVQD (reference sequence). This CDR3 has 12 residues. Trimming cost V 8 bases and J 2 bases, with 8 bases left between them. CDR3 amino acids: CASGWTTDTQYF. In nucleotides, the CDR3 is TGCGCCAGCGGATGGACCACAGATACGCAGTATTTT.

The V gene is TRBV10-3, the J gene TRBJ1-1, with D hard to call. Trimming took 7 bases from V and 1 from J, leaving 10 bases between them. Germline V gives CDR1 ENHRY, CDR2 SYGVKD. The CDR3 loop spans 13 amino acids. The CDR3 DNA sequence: TGTGCCATCAATTGGGCCCCGAACACTGAAGCTTTCTTT. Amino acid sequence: CAINWAPNTEAFF.

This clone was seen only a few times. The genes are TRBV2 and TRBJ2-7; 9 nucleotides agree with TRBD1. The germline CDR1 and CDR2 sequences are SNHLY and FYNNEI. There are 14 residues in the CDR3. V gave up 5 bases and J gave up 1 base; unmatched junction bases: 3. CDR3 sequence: CASSRTGESYEQYF. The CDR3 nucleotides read TGTGCCAGCAGTCGGACAGGGGAGTCCTACGAGCAGTACTTC.

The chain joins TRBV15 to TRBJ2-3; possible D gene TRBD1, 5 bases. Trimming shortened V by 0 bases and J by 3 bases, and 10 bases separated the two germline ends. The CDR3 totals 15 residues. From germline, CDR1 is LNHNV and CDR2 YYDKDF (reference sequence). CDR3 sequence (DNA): TGTGCCACCAGCAGAGATTCAGGGCGTACAGATACGCAGTATTTT. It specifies CATSRDSGRTDTQYF.

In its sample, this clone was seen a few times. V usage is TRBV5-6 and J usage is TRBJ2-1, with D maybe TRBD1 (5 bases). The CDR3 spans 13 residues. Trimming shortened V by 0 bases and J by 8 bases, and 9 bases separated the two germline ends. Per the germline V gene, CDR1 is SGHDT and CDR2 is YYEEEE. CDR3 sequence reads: CASSLARVHEQFF. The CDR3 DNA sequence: TGTGCCAGCAGCTTGGCCAGGGTGCATGAGCAGTTCTTC.

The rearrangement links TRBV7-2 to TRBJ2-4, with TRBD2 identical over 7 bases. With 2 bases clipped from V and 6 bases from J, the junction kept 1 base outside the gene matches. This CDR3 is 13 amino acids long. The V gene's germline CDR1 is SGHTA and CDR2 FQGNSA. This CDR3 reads CASSLPGGNIQYF. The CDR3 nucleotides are TGTGCCAGCAGCTTACCGGGGGGAAACATTCAGTACTTC.

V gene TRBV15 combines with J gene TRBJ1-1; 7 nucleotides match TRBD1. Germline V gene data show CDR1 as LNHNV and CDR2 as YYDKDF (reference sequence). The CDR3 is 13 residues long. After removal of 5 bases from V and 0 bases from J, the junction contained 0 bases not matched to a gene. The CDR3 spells CATSDRVNTEAFF. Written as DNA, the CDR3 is TGTGCCACCAGCGACAGGGTGAACACTGAAGCTTTCTTT.

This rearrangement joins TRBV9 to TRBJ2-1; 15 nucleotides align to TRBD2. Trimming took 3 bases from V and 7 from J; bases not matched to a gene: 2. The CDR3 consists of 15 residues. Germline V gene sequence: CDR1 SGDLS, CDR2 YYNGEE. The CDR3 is CASSAGTSGGNEQFF. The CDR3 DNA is TGTGCCAGCAGCGCCGGGACTAGCGGGGGGAATGAGCAGTTCTTC.

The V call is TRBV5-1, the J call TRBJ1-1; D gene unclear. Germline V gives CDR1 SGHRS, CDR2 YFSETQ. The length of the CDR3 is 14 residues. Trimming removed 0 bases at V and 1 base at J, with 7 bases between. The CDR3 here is CASSLASRNTEAFF. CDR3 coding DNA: TGCGCCAGCAGCTTGGCGTCTAGGAACACTGAAGCTTTCTTT.

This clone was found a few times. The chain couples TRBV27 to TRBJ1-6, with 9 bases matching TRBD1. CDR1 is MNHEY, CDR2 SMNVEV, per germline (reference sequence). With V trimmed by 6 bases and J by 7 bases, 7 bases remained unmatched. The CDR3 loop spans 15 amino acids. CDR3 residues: CASRTTGGFNSPLHF. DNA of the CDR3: TGTGCCAGCAGGACGACAGGGGGTTTCAATTCACCCCTCCACTTT.

The DNA for the CDR3 is TGCGCCAGCAGCCCAACCCCGGGGGTGGGGACAGATACGCAGTATTTT. This gives the protein CASSPTPGVGTDTQYF. V gene TRBV4-1 combines with J gene TRBJ2-3, with D maybe TRBD2 (6 bases). The V gene's germline CDR1 is MGHRA and CDR2 YSYEKL. Trimming took 4 bases from V and 3 from J, leaving 17 bases between them. This CDR3 spans 16 amino acids.

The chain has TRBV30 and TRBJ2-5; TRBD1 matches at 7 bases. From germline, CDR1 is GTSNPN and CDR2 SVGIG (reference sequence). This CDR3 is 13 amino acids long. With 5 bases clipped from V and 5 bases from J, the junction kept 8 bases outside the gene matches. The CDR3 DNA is TGTGCCTGGGGGGTACAGGGGTTGGAGACCCAGTACTTC. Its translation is CAWGVQGLETQYF.

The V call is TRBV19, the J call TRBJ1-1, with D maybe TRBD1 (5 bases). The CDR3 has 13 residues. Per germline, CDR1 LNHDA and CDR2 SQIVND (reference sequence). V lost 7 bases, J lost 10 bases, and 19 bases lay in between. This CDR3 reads CASKRTFRGGAFF. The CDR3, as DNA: TGTGCCAGTAAGCGGACCTTTCGCGGGGGAGCTTTCTTT.

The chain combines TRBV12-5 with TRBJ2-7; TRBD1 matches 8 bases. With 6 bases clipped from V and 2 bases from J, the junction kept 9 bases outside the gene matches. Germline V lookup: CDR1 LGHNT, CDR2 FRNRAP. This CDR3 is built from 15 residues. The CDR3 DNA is TGTGCTAGTGGCAACGGGGACAGGAGACCCTACGAGCAGTACTTC. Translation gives CASGNGDRRPYEQYF.

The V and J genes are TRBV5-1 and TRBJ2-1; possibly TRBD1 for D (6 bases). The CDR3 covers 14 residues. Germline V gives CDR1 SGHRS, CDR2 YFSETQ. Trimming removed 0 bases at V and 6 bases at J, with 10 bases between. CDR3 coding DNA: TGCGCCAGCAGCTTGGTTGCAGGGGTCAATGAGCAGTTCTTC. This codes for CASSLVAGVNEQFF.

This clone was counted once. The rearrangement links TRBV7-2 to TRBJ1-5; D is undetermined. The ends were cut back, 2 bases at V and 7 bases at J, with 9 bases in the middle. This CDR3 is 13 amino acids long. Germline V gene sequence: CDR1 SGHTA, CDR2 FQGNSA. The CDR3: CASSLRPSQPQHF. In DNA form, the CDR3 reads TGTGCCAGCAGCTTAAGACCCTCGCAGCCCCAGCATTTT.

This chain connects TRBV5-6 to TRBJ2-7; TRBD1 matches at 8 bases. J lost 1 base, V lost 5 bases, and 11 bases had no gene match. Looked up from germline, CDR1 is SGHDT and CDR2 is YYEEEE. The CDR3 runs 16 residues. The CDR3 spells CASSSFRDRLSYEQYF. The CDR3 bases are TGTGCCAGCAGTAGTTTCCGGGACAGGCTTTCCTACGAGCAGTACTTC.

CDR3 residues: CAWSHSGLRVQYF. The CDR3 nucleotides read TGTGCCTGGTCCCATTCGGGACTTCGAGTGCAGTACTTC. V gene TRBV30 combines with J gene TRBJ2-7; perhaps TRBD2 as D (6 bases). The CDR3 covers 13 residues. CDR1 and CDR2 (germline): GTSNPN, SVGIG (reference sequence). Trimming removed 5 bases at V and 9 bases at J, with 20 bases between.

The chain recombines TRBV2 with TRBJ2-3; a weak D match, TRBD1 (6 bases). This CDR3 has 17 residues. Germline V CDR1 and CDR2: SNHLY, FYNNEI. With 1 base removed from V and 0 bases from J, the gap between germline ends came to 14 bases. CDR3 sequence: CASSEDPGDTSTDTQYF. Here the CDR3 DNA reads TGTGCCAGCAGTGAAGACCCCGGGGACACGAGCACAGATACGCAGTATTTT.

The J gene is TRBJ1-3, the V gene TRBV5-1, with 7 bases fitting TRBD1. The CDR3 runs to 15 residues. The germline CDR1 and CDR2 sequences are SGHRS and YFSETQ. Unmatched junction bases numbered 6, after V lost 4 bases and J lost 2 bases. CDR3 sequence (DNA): TGCGCCAGCAGCCCTCAGGGGGGGGCTGGAAACACCATATATTTT. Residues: CASSPQGGAGNTIYF.

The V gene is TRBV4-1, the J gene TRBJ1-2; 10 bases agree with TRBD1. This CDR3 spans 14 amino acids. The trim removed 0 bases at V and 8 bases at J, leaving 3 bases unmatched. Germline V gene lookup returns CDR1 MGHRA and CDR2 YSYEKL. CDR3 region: CASSQEGQGFGYTF. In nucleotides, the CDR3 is TGCGCCAGCAGCCAAGAGGGACAGGGGTTCGGCTACACCTTC.

As DNA, the CDR3 is TGCGCCAGCAGTCAAAACACTAGGACTAGCGGGGGGTTCGATGAGCAGTTCTTC. It is translated as CASSQNTRTSGGFDEQFF. The chain has TRBV23-1 and TRBJ2-1, with 14 bases matching TRBD2. TRBV23-1 is an ORF, and what it does is uncertain. V shed 2 bases and J 8 bases; nucleotides not matched to a gene: 11. CDR3 length equals 18 residues.

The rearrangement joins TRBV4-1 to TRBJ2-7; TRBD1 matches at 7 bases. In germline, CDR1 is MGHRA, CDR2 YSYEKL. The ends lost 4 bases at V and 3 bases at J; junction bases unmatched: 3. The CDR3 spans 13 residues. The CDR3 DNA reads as TGCGCCAGCAGCCTCCGACAGGGCTACGAGCAGTACTTC. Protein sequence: CASSLRQGYEQYF.

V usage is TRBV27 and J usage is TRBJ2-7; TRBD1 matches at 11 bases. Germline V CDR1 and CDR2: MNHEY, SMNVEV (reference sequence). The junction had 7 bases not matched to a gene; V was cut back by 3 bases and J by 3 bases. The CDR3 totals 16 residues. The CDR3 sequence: CASSFFGTGGIYEQYF. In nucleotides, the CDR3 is TGTGCCAGCAGTTTTTTCGGGACAGGGGGGATCTACGAGCAGTACTTC.

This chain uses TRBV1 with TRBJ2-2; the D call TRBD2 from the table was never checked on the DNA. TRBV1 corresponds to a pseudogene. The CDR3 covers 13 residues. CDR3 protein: CTPGGGRAGELFF. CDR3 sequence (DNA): TGCACTCCCGGGGGGGGCCGAGCCGGGGAGCTGTTTTTT.